This T cell receptor beta chain was captured in a study of blood T cell repertoires in COVID-19. In the study overall: Researchers got acute and convalescent COVID-19 samples from the United States, Italy and Spain. The cDNA or gDNA used as material had been derived from T cells, B-cell-depleted T cells, or PBMCs.

Sequencing was performed with immunoSEQ multiplex PCR; in TCRdb, only in-frame clones are kept and a portion is missing. The sample consists of around 93,000 clones, about 80% of them appearing once. CDR3 length equals 14 residues. CDR1 is SGHTA, CDR2 FQGNSA, per germline. The V end was cut by 1 base, the J end by 7 bases, with 11 bases between. What was sequenced was peripheral blood. The sequence derives from a man aged 60 to 75 with acute or convalescent COVID-19. The gene calls are TRBV7-2 and TRBJ2-1; D may be TRBD2 (5 bases). DNA for the CDR3: TGTGCCAGCAGCTTAGTTAGACTAACGAATGAGCAGTTCTTC. Its protein is CASSLVRLTNEQFF.